Listed here are 6 T cell receptor beta chains from one sample, sequenced in a study of metastatic and nonmetastatic thyroid tumors. Before thyroid surgery, none of the patients had received any treatment. TCRdb re-clonotyped the PCR reads through MiXCR. This table has some 22,000 clones, about 21% appearing once. The sample consisted of blood. These receptors came from a male donor with papillary thyroid cancer or a benign thyroid nodule (not recorded which). Some clones in this sample may be carry-over from other donors' samples.

This clone was counted ten times or more. This rearrangement joins TRBV20-1 to TRBJ2-3; no reliable D call. The CDR3 is made up of 10 amino acids. Trimming shortened V by 8 bases and J by 11 bases, and 14 bases separated the two germline ends. Germline values: CDR1 DFQATT, CDR2 SNEGSKA (reference sequence). DNA for the CDR3: TGCAGTACTGGGTCATTGGAGCAGTATTTT. Translated, it gives CSTGSLEQYF.

In its sample, this clone is medium-sized. The J gene is TRBJ1-1, the V gene TRBV27; no clear D gene. The CDR3 runs to 13 residues. The ends were cut back, 3 bases at V and 0 bases at J, with 5 bases in the middle. Germline CDR1 reads MNHEY; CDR2 reads SMNVEV (reference sequence). CDR3 sequence reads: CASSFGLNTEAFF. In nucleotides, the CDR3 is TGTGCCAGCAGTTTCGGATTGAACACTGAAGCTTTCTTT.

This chain uses TRBV15 with TRBJ2-3; D uncertain. V dropped 6 bases and J dropped 4 bases, with 14 bases sitting between them. CDR3 length: 14 residues. In germline, CDR1 is LNHNV, CDR2 YYDKDF (reference sequence). The CDR3 loop is CATRYPEPADTQYF. Written as DNA, the CDR3 is TGTGCCACCAGATACCCCGAGCCAGCAGATACGCAGTATTTT.

This clone has ten or more counts. This sequence joins TRBV20-1 and TRBJ2-2, with 7 positions matching TRBD2. The CDR3 runs 16 residues. J gave up 6 bases and V 0 bases, and 10 bases lay outside the gene matches. Germline CDR1 DFQATT, CDR2 SNEGSKA (reference sequence). The DNA for the CDR3 is TGCAGTGCTAGAGATCTTGAGGGAGGGGAGGCCGGGGAGCTGTTTTTT. This sequence encodes CSARDLEGGEAGELFF.

This sequence joins TRBV19 and TRBJ1-2, with TRBD1 matching 9 bases. The length of the CDR3 is 16 residues. Per the germline V gene, CDR1 is LNHDA and CDR2 is SQIVND (reference sequence). After removal of 5 bases from V and 5 bases from J, the junction contained 12 bases not matched to a gene. The CDR3 reads CASSFRDRDARYGYTF. Here the CDR3 DNA reads TGTGCCAGTAGTTTCCGGGACAGGGATGCCCGGTATGGCTACACCTTC. Based on the CDR3 plus reference TRBV19 and TRBJ1-2, the full variable domain is DGGITQSPKYLFRKEGQNVTLSCEQNLNHDAMYWYRQDPGQGLRLIYYSQIVNDFQKGDIAEGYSVSREKKESFPLTVTSAQKNPTAFYLCASSFRDRDARYGYTFGSGTRLTVV.

This clone was observed at least ten times. This chain uses TRBV5-6 with TRBJ2-7; perhaps D is TRBD1 or TRBD2 (6 bases each). The germline V and J ends were trimmed by 6 bases and 0 bases, with 19 bases remaining between them. The CDR3 length is 16 residues. Germline CDR1 SGHDT, CDR2 YYEEEE. In DNA, the CDR3 is TGTGCCAGCACCTTCCGGGGGCGACTAAGCTCCTACGAGCAGTACTTC. Translating gives CASTFRGRLSSYEQYF.